The next 15 T cell receptor beta chains were all read from a single sample in a study of shared T cell receptors in the human thymus. The data were produced by immunoSEQ multiplex PCR, yet TCRdb's version contains in-frame clones alone and is incomplete. In the table there are hundreds of thousands of clones, approximately 88% of which are singletons. This sample also appeared in a second study, on human thymus T cells.

The sequenced material came from thymocytes. Receptors were obtained from a boy younger than two with a congenital heart defect.

This sequence joins TRBV2 and TRBJ1-3, with D unclear. The CDR3 covers 15 residues. CDR1 SNHLY and CDR2 FYNNEI come from the germline V gene. Trimming cost V 1 base and J 0 bases, with 7 bases left between them. CDR3 nucleotide sequence: TGTGCCAGCAGTGAAGAACAGAACTCTGGAAACACCATATATTTT. As protein: CASSEEQNSGNTIYF.

The V gene is TRBV5-1, the J gene TRBJ1-1; D might be TRBD1 (6 bases). Trimming left V 4 bases short and J 7 bases short, with 14 bases between. CDR3 length: 13 amino acids. Germline CDR1 reads SGHRS; CDR2 reads YFSETQ. The CDR3 DNA reads as TGCGCCAGCAGCGGGGGACACGCTGATGAAGCTTTCTTT. Amino acids: CASSGGHADEAFF.

The rearrangement joins TRBV5-6 to TRBJ1-3; 11 bases are shared with TRBD1. This CDR3 region has 17 residues. Trimming at V came to 4 bases and at J to 2 bases, leaving 8 bases not matched to a gene. Germline-derived CDR1 and CDR2 are SGHDT and YYEEEE. The CDR3 DNA follows: TGTGCCAGCAGCCCCGGACAGGGGGCTACGACTGGAAACACCATATATTTT. It specifies CASSPGQGATTGNTIYF. Combining the CDR3 with reference TRBV5-6 and TRBJ1-3 gives the whole variable domain DAGVTQSPTHLIKTRGQQVTLRCSPKSGHDTVSWYQQALGQGPQFIFQYYEEEERQRGNFPDRFSGHQFPNYSSELNVNALLLGDSALYLCASSPGQGATTGNTIYFGEGSWLTVV.

The V and J genes are TRBV29-1 and TRBJ1-2; the D gene is possibly TRBD1 (5 bases). The germline V gene has CDR1 SQVTM and CDR2 ANQGSEA. The CDR3 length is 14 residues. Trimming pared 7 bases from V and 8 bases from J, leaving 23 bases between. CDR3 nucleotide sequence: TGCAGCGCTCCGTCCGGACACGGCCCTCGGGGCTACACCTTC. As protein: CSAPSGHGPRGYTF.

The V call is TRBV4-1, the J call TRBJ2-1; 8 bases agree with TRBD1. The CDR3 covers 14 residues. Germline-derived CDR1 and CDR2 are MGHRA and YSYEKL. V dropped 3 bases and J dropped 3; count of bases not matched to a gene: 1. In DNA, the CDR3 is TGCGCCAGCAGCCAGGGACAGGTCTACAATGAGCAGTTCTTC. This sequence encodes CASSQGQVYNEQFF.

This chain uses TRBV6-4 with TRBJ2-1; D is possibly TRBD2 (5 bases). This CDR3 has 14 residues. CDR1 and CDR2 from the germline V gene are MRHNA and SNTAGT. V dropped 6 bases and J dropped 2 bases, with 11 bases sitting between them. The CDR3: CASSAGVTYNEQFF. In DNA, the CDR3 is TGTGCCAGCAGCGCCGGGGTAACCTACAATGAGCAGTTCTTC.

The chain joins TRBV7-9 to TRBJ2-7; 9 positions match TRBD1. Germline trimming cut 5 bases from V and 2 bases from J; bases unmatched to any gene: 10. The CDR3 extends over 16 amino acids. CDR1 and CDR2 (germline): SEHNR, FQNEAQ (reference sequence). CDR3 loop: CASSIENRDRAYEQYF. DNA for the CDR3: TGTGCCAGCAGCATCGAGAACCGGGACAGGGCCTACGAGCAGTACTTC.

This chain joins TRBV2 and TRBJ2-3; 8 bases align to TRBD1. V trimming: 6 bases; J trimming: 1 base; junction bases outside the gene matches: 6. The CDR3 contains 15 residues. Germline CDR1 SNHLY, CDR2 FYNNEI. The CDR3 sequence: CASSMLTGGTDTQYF. As DNA, the CDR3 is TGTGCCAGCAGCATGCTGACAGGGGGCACAGATACGCAGTATTTT.

This chain links TRBV19 with TRBJ1-2, with D uncertain. CDR3 length equals 13 residues. Germline loops: CDR1 LNHDA, CDR2 SQIVND (reference sequence). The V end lost 5 bases, the J end lost 2 bases, and 9 bases lay between the germline ends. CDR3 protein: CASSASQNYGYTF. The CDR3 DNA sequence: TGTGCCAGTAGTGCGTCACAGAACTATGGCTACACCTTC.

This clone was counted a few times. The chain has TRBV30 and TRBJ2-7; 9 bases are shared with TRBD1. V lost 0 bases to trimming and J lost 2 bases; unmatched junction nucleotides: 5. CDR1 GTSNPN and CDR2 SVGIG come from the germline V gene (reference sequence). CDR3 length: 15 amino acids. The DNA for the CDR3 is TGTGCCTGGAGTGTCCCCGGGACAGGGCCCTACGAGCAGTACTTC. Translating gives CAWSVPGTGPYEQYF.

J is TRBJ2-7 and V is TRBV27; D not resolved. Trimming shortened V by 2 bases and J by 0 bases, and 20 bases separated the two germline ends. Germline V CDR1 and CDR2: MNHEY, SMNVEV (reference sequence). The CDR3 covers 18 residues. The CDR3 sequence: CASSLRQVGPGSSYEQYF. The CDR3 DNA reads TGTGCCAGCAGTTTAAGGCAGGTAGGCCCCGGTAGCTCCTACGAGCAGTACTTC.

CDR3: CATDRDTQYF. The CDR3, as DNA: TGTGCCACCGACAGGGATACGCAGTATTTT. V gene TRBV28 combines with J gene TRBJ2-3, with TRBD1 as a possible D gene (6 bases). This CDR3 region has 10 residues. With 10 bases removed from V and 6 bases from J, the gap between germline ends came to 8 bases. The germline V gene encodes CDR1 MDHEN and CDR2 SYDVKM.

This rearrangement joins TRBV11-3 to TRBJ2-3; 8 bases align to TRBD2. The CDR3 spans 15 residues. Germline V gives CDR1 SGHNT, CDR2 YENEEA. V gave up 5 bases and J gave up 3 bases; unmatched junction bases: 7. CDR3 in DNA: TGTGCCAGCAGCGGCCCGGGACTAGGAACAGATACGCAGTATTTT. Translation: CASSGPGLGTDTQYF.

A few counts support this clone. J is TRBJ2-7 and V is TRBV5-1; 7 nucleotides align to TRBD2. The V segment lost 4 bases and the J segment 0 bases; nucleotides outside the gene matches: 4. Germline V lookup: CDR1 SGHRS, CDR2 YFSETQ. This CDR3 is 14 amino acids long. The CDR3 DNA reads TGCGCCAGCAGCCCCCGGGGGGTCTCCTACGAGCAGTACTTC. Encoded protein: CASSPRGVSYEQYF.

This chain joins TRBV7-9 and TRBJ2-1; 10 positions match TRBD1. V shed 2 bases, J shed 8 bases, and the junction held 9 bases outside the gene matches. CDR3 length: 16 amino acids. Germline V gene lookup returns CDR1 SEHNR and CDR2 FQNEAQ (reference sequence). In nucleotides, the CDR3 is TGTGCCAGCAGCTTACCGGGACAGGGGTGGATCGATGAGCAGTTCTTC. Translating gives CASSLPGQGWIDEQFF.